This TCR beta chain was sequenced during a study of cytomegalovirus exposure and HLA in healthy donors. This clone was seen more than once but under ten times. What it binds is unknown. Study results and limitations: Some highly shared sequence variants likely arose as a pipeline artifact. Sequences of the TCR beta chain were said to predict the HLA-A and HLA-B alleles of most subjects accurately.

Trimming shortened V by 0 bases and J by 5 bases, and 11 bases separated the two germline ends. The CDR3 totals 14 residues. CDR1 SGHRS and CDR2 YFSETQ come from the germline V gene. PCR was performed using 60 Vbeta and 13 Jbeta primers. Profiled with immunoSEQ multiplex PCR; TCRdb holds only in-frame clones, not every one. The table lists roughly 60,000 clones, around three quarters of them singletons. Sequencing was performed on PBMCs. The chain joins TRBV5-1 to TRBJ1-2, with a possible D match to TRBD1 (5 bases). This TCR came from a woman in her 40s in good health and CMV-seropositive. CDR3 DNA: TGCGCCAGCAGCTTGGGCGCAGGGCGGTATGGCTACACCTTC. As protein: CASSLGAGRYGYTF.